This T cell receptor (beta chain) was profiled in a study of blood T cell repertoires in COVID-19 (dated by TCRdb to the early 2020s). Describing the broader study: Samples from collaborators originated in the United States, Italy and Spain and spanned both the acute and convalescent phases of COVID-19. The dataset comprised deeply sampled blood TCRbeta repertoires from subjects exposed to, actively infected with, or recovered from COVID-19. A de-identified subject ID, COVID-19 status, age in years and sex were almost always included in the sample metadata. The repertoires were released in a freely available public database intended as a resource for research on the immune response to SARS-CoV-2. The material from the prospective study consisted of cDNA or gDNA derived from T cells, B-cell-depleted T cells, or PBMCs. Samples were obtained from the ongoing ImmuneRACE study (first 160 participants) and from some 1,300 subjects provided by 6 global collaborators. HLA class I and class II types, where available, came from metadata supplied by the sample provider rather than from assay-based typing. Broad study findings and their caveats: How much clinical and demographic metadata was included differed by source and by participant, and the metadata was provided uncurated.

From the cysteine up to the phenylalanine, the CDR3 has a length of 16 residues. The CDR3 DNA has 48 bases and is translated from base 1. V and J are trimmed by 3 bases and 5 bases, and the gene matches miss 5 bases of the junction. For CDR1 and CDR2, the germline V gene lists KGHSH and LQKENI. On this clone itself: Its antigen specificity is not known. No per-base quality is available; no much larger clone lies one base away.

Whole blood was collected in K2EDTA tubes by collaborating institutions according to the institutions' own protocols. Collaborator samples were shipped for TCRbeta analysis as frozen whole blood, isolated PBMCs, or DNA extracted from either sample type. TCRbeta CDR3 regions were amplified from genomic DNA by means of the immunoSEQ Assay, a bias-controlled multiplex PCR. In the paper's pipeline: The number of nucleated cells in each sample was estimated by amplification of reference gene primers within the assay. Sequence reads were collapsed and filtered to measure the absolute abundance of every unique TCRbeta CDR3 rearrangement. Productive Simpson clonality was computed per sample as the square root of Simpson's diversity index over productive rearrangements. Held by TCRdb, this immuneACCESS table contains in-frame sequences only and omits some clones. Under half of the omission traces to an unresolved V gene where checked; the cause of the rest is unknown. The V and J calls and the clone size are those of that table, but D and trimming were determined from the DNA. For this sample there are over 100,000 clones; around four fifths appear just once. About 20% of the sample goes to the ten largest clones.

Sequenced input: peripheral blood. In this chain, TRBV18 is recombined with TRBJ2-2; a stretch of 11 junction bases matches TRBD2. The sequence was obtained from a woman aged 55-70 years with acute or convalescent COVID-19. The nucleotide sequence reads TGTGCCAGCTCACCTAGCGGGAGGGCCCTGACCGGGGAGCTGTTTTTT. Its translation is CASSPSGRALTGELFF.